Listed below are T cell receptor beta chains from one sample, sequenced in a study of shared clonotypes between healthy human individuals. TCRdb's table, derived via immunoSEQ multiplex PCR, lists solely in-frame clones and lacks some. The data contain about 2.1 million clones, about 92% of them seen just once; the ten biggest clones take up 1.5% to 2%. Source material: naive CD8+ T cells from PBMCs. These receptors all stem from a man between 18 and 29 years old in good health. Some clones in this sample may be carry-over from other donors' samples. Each CDR3 is given with its conserved first and last residue. The order of the fields is CDR3 DNA, CDR3 protein, D gene, V gene, J gene, clone size. The D gene is left open where the match is weak. Size is omitted from some rows. Given values are once, few, many or a class for expanded clones.

CDR3nt: TGTGCCACCAGCAGAGAAAGGGTCAGGGATCAGCCCCAGCATTTT; CDR3aa: CATSRERVRDQPQHF; d_gene: -; v_gene: TRBV15; j_gene: TRBJ1-5; abundance: once
CDR3nt: TGTGCCAGCAGCTTATATGGCAGCATGAGCACAGATACGCAGTATTTT; CDR3aa: CASSLYGSMSTDTQYF; d_gene: -; v_gene: TRBV7-9; j_gene: TRBJ2-3; abundance: -
CDR3nt: TGTGCCAGCAGCTTCGCGTCCTCCTACAATGAGCAGTTCTTC; CDR3aa: CASSFASSYNEQFF; d_gene: -; v_gene: TRBV5-6; j_gene: TRBJ2-1; abundance: -
CDR3nt: TGCGCCAGCAGTGAGTCTGCCACAACAAGAGAGCAGTACTTC; CDR3aa: CASSESATTREQYF; d_gene: -; v_gene: TRBV10-1; j_gene: TRBJ2-7; abundance: -
CDR3nt: TGCGCCAGCAGCCAAGGGGGACAGAGTTACGAGCAGTACTTC; CDR3aa: CASSQGGQSYEQYF; d_gene: TRBD1; v_gene: TRBV4-1; j_gene: TRBJ2-7; abundance: -
CDR3nt: TGTGCCAGCTCACCACCGCTAGCGGGAGGGGACTACAATGAGCAGTTCTTC; CDR3aa: CASSPPLAGGDYNEQFF; d_gene: TRBD2; v_gene: TRBV18; j_gene: TRBJ2-1; abundance: once
CDR3nt: TGTGCCAGCAGTTTATACGGGGGGAACACTGAAGCTTTCTTT; CDR3aa: CASSLYGGNTEAFF; d_gene: -; v_gene: TRBV28; j_gene: TRBJ1-1; abundance: few
CDR3nt: TGTGCCAGCAGCTTAGCGCTTTGGCAGGGGGGCGCGGAGCAGTTCTTC; CDR3aa: CASSLALWQGGAEQFF; d_gene: -; v_gene: TRBV7-9; j_gene: TRBJ2-1; abundance: -
CDR3nt: TGTGCCTGCCTGGGCCTCTGGGGCTACACCTTC; CDR3aa: CACLGLWGYTF; d_gene: -; v_gene: TRBV30; j_gene: TRBJ1-2; abundance: -
CDR3nt: TGTGCCAGCAGCTTTTCACAGACGCTATACAATGAGCAGTTCTTC; CDR3aa: CASSFSQTLYNEQFF; d_gene: -; v_gene: TRBV13; j_gene: TRBJ2-1; abundance: -
CDR3nt: TGTGCCAGCAGCCGAAATACAGGTCCTAATGAAAAACTGTTTTTT; CDR3aa: CASSRNTGPNEKLFF; d_gene: -; v_gene: TRBV7-9; j_gene: TRBJ1-4; abundance: -
CDR3nt: TGTGCCAGCAGTTACTCCCGGGACAATGGCTACACCTTC; CDR3aa: CASSYSRDNGYTF; d_gene: -; v_gene: TRBV6-5; j_gene: TRBJ1-2; abundance: -
CDR3nt: TGCGCCAGCAGCTTGGGACAGGGGGCCTACGAGCAGTACTTC; CDR3aa: CASSLGQGAYEQYF; d_gene: TRBD1; v_gene: TRBV5-1; j_gene: TRBJ2-7; abundance: -
CDR3nt: TGTGCCAGCACCCTTGGGGAGGCCGGGGAGCTGTTTTTT; CDR3aa: CASTLGEAGELFF; d_gene: -; v_gene: TRBV9; j_gene: TRBJ2-2; abundance: -